These 2 T cell receptor beta chains originate from one sample sequenced in a study of cytomegalovirus exposure and HLA in healthy donors. A multiplex PCR was run with 60 Vbeta primers and 13 Jbeta primers. Libraries were prepared by immunoSEQ multiplex PCR; TCRdb keeps only in-frame clonotypes and omits some of them. The data contain fewer than 250,000 clones, under 85% of them singletons. Sequenced: PBMCs. Receptors were obtained from a woman aged 45 to 65 in good health and CMV-seropositive.

Worth noting for this clone: Other DNA sequences in the same sample also yield this CDR3. The chain links TRBV27 to TRBJ1-1; 7 bases align to TRBD1. The germline V gene has CDR1 MNHEY and CDR2 SMNVEV (reference sequence). J was trimmed by 2 bases and V by 6 bases; bases with no gene match: 6. This CDR3 has 14 amino acids. The chain's CDR3 is CASRPGTANTEAFF. DNA for the CDR3: TGTGCCAGCAGGCCAGGGACAGCTAACACTGAAGCTTTCTTT.

The chain has TRBV6-4 and TRBJ1-1; possible D gene TRBD1, 6 bases. V was cut by 6 bases and J by 1 base, with 12 bases left in between. The CDR3 covers 14 residues. Germline V gives CDR1 MRHNA, CDR2 SNTAGT. CDR3 region: CASRQGPKNTEAFF. The CDR3 nucleotides are TGTGCCAGCAGACAGGGTCCGAAGAACACTGAAGCTTTCTTT.